Described below is a single TCR beta chain sequence and its context. This sample is drawn from a study of technical replicates of blood from several donors. Germline CDR1 reads GTSNPN; CDR2 reads SVGIG (reference sequence). V lost 5 bases, J lost 0 bases, and 8 bases lay in between. The CDR3 consists of 14 residues. The repertoire was sequenced with immunoSEQ multiplex PCR; TCRdb's copy has only in-frame clones and lacks some. Altogether 12,000 or so clones are present, about 90% being singletons, with the ten largest covering 7.5% to 9.5%. The TCR originated in a human donor in good health. The chain employs TRBV30 and TRBJ2-6, with D tentatively TRBD2 (5 bases). The sample consisted of PBMCs. The DNA for the CDR3 is TGTGCCTGGCGACGGGACTCTGGGGCCAACGTCCTGACTTTC. Its protein is CAWRRDSGANVLTF.